This entry is about one T cell receptor beta chain. The antigen remains undetermined. The CDR3 extends over 17 amino acids. CDR1 MDHEN and CDR2 SYDVKM come from the germline V gene. Trimming cost V 3 bases and J 0 bases; bases outside gene matches: 4. The repertoire was sequenced with immunoSEQ multiplex PCR; TCRdb's copy has only in-frame clones and lacks some. Among around 350,000 clones listed, roughly 88% were seen once. This sample was included in a study of cytomegalovirus exposure and HLA in healthy donors. Whole-study results and caveats: The study listed roughly 160 cytomegalovirus-associated TCR beta chains.

The sequence came from a woman under 30 in good health and CMV-seronegative. The chain couples TRBV28 to TRBJ2-6, with 8 positions matching TRBD1. The sequenced sample was PBMCs. Written as DNA, the CDR3 is TGTGCCAGCAGTTTCGACAGGGGTAGCTCTGGGGCCAACGTCCTGACTTTC. Translation: CASSFDRGSSGANVLTF.